The 27 T cell receptor beta chains given below trace back to one sample, sequenced in a study of CD8+ T cells in alopecia areata. cDNA serving as the sequencing template came from extracted, reverse transcribed RNA. Clones were sequenced by immunoSEQ multiplex PCR, and TCRdb holds only the in-frame ones, with some missing. The table records about 200,000 clones, 58% of them present only once. Treatment indicated: oral pan-JAK inhibitor, 5-10 mg twice daily. Material: CD4+ T cells sorted from blood, obtained at week 24, from a patient treated with tofacitinib. These receptors were taken from a human donor with alopecia areata.

The V gene is TRBV30, the J gene TRBJ1-5; perhaps TRBD1 as D (5 bases). Germline V gene data show CDR1 as GTSNPN and CDR2 as SVGIG (reference sequence). Trimming stripped 1 base from V and 6 bases from J, with 16 bases between. This CDR3 region has 15 residues. The CDR3 DNA sequence: TGTGCCTGGAGTGAGGCCCTACTTAGGGGTCAGCCCCAGCATTTT. This encodes CAWSEALLRGQPQHF.

This clone was seen once. The gene calls are TRBV18 and TRBJ1-6; 8 bases line up with TRBD1. This CDR3 contains 16 residues. CDR1 KGHSH and CDR2 LQKENI come from the germline V gene. Germline trimming cut 3 bases from V and 7 bases from J; bases unmatched to any gene: 8. This CDR3 reads CASSPGQVSGNSPLHF. The CDR3, as DNA: TGTGCCAGCTCACCGGGACAGGTCTCCGGAAATTCACCCCTCCACTTT. Filled out from reference TRBV18 and TRBJ1-6, the complete variable domain reads NAGVMQNPRHLVRRRGQEARLRCSPMKGHSHVYWYRQLPEEGLKFMVYLQKENIIDESGMPKERFSAEFPKEGPSILRIQQVVRGDSAAYFCASSPGQVSGNSPLHFGNGTRLTVT.

This clone is a singleton in its sample. A far larger clone is just one base off, so this is likely a read error. The rearrangement joins TRBV28 to TRBJ1-2; D unclear. This CDR3 contains 12 residues. Trimming stripped 2 bases from V and 1 base from J, with 2 bases between. Germline lookup yields CDR1 MDHEN and CDR2 SYDVKM. The CDR3 sequence is CASSLVNYGYTF. In DNA form, the CDR3 reads TGTGCCAGCAGTTTAGTTAACTATGGCTACACCTTC.

The rearrangement uses TRBV27 and TRBJ2-5; 7 bases map to TRBD1. V shed 5 bases and J 5 bases; nucleotides not matched to a gene: 8. Germline CDR1 and CDR2: MNHEY and SMNVEV (reference sequence). This CDR3 is built from 14 residues. CDR3 amino acids: CASSATGWEETQYF. The CDR3 nucleotides read TGTGCCAGCAGTGCGACAGGGTGGGAGGAGACCCAGTACTTC.

This clone has more than one count but fewer than ten. V is TRBV11-2 and J is TRBJ2-5; D is unclear. This CDR3 contains 12 residues. CDR1 SGHAT and CDR2 FQNNGV come from the germline V gene. Trimming removed 3 bases at V and 3 bases at J, with 5 bases between. This CDR3 reads CASSFSEETQYF. The CDR3 coding sequence is TGTGCCAGCAGCTTCTCGGAAGAGACCCAGTACTTC.

This sequence joins TRBV30 and TRBJ1-5; D is possibly TRBD1 (6 bases). Deletions cut 8 bases from V and 4 bases from J, with 15 bases between. This CDR3 has 13 amino acids. Germline CDR1 GTSNPN, CDR2 SVGIG (reference sequence). As DNA, the CDR3 is TGTGCCGGCTCAGGACAGCCTAATCAGCCCCAGCATTTT. As protein: CAGSGQPNQPQHF.

This chain uses TRBV4-1 with TRBJ1-5; TRBD1 matches at 12 bases. The CDR3 has 18 residues. Looked up from germline, CDR1 is MGHRA and CDR2 is YSYEKL. Trimming at V came to 1 base and at J to 3 bases, leaving 7 bases not matched to a gene. CDR3 residues: CASSQGTGTGGYNQPQHF. Written as DNA, the CDR3 is TGCGCCAGCAGCCAAGGTACCGGGACAGGGGGCTACAATCAGCCCCAGCATTTT.

V usage is TRBV7-9 and J usage is TRBJ2-7, with 9 bases matching TRBD1. Germline CDR1 and CDR2: SEHNR and FQNEAQ (reference sequence). After removal of 2 bases from V and 5 bases from J, the junction contained 7 bases not matched to a gene. The CDR3 has 15 residues. CDR3 sequence: CASSLLRDRVNEQYF. CDR3 in DNA: TGTGCCAGCAGCTTACTCCGGGACAGGGTCAACGAGCAGTACTTC.

The chain uses TRBV25-1 and TRBJ2-5, with 10 bases that match TRBD2. The V gene end was trimmed by 4 bases and the J gene end by 5 bases; junction bases not matched to a gene: 7. The CDR3 sequence is 15 residues long. CDR1 and CDR2 (germline): MGHDK, SYGVNS. The CDR3: CASSGVSGGEETQYF. Here the CDR3 DNA reads TGTGCCAGCAGTGGTGTCAGCGGGGGGGAGGAGACCCAGTACTTC.

V and J are TRBV29-1 and TRBJ1-2; no clear D. Between the trimmed V and J ends, which lost 4 bases and 7 bases, there was a span of 10 bases. Germline V CDR1 and CDR2: SQVTM, ANQGSEA. CDR3 length: 11 residues. The CDR3 DNA is TGCAGCGTTGTTGAGGGAGGTGGCTACACCTTC. This encodes CSVVEGGGYTF.

This clone was counted a few times. The genes are TRBV25-1 and TRBJ2-1; D not resolved. The V gene lost 3 bases and the J gene lost 9 bases, with 9 bases spanning the gap. CDR3 size: 12 residues. Germline V gene data show CDR1 as MGHDK and CDR2 as SYGVNS. CDR3 nucleotide sequence: TGTGCCAGCAGTGATATATGGGCTGAGCAGTTCTTC. It encodes CASSDIWAEQFF.

This clone was counted only a few times. V and J are TRBV7-9 and TRBJ2-1, with D maybe TRBD1 (6 bases). The CDR3 loop spans 14 amino acids. Germline assignment: CDR1 SEHNR and CDR2 FQNEAQ (reference sequence). The V end lost 2 bases, the J end lost 8 bases, and 13 bases lay between the germline ends. The CDR3 coding sequence is TGTGCCAGCAGCTTAAGAGGGGGTAGCGATGAGCAGTTCTTC. It encodes CASSLRGGSDEQFF.

A single count supports this clone. The J gene is TRBJ2-3, the V gene TRBV4-1, with 9 bases fitting TRBD2. This CDR3 is built from 16 residues. V was clipped by 1 base and J by 0 bases; unmatched bases: 2. CDR1 MGHRA and CDR2 YSYEKL come from the germline V gene. This CDR3 is CASSQGLAASTDTQYF. As DNA, the CDR3 is TGCGCCAGCAGCCAAGGACTAGCGGCTAGCACAGATACGCAGTATTTT.

V and J are TRBV5-6 and TRBJ2-6; D possibly corresponds to TRBD1 (5 bases). The CDR3 is 16 residues long. Germline CDR1 and CDR2: SGHDT and YYEEEE. Trimming pared 4 bases from V and 0 bases from J, leaving 11 bases between. The CDR3 nucleotides are TGTGCCAGCAGCAAGACAGCTTTCTCTGGGGCCAACGTCCTGACTTTC. Translated: CASSKTAFSGANVLTF.

The J gene is TRBJ1-1, the V gene TRBV15; D unresolved. Per the germline V gene, CDR1 is LNHNV and CDR2 is YYDKDF (reference sequence). CDR3 length: 13 amino acids. The ends were cut back, 0 bases at V and 3 bases at J, with 5 bases in the middle. The CDR3 reads CATSRDIDTEAFF. The CDR3 bases are TGTGCCACCAGCAGAGATATCGACACTGAAGCTTTCTTT. Drawing the rest from reference TRBV15 and TRBJ1-1, the complete variable domain is DAMVIQNPRYQVTQFGKPVTLSCSQTLNHNVMYWYQQKSSQAPKLLFHYYDKDFNNEADTPDNFQSRRPNTSFCFLDIRSPGLGDTAMYLCATSRDIDTEAFFGQGTRLTVV.

This clone was detected only a few times. The chain joins TRBV18 to TRBJ1-1; D not certain. Germline V gene lookup returns CDR1 KGHSH and CDR2 LQKENI. CDR3 length: 13 residues. Trimming removed 1 base at V and 1 base at J, with 4 bases between. This CDR3 reads CASSPQKNTEAFF. The CDR3 nucleotides are TGTGCCAGCTCACCACAGAAGAACACTGAAGCTTTCTTT. The whole variable domain, remainder taken from reference TRBV18 and TRBJ1-1, is NAGVMQNPRHLVRRRGQEARLRCSPMKGHSHVYWYRQLPEEGLKFMVYLQKENIIDESGMPKERFSAEFPKEGPSILRIQQVVRGDSAAYFCASSPQKNTEAFFGQGTRLTVV.

This chain links TRBV5-6 with TRBJ1-3; 8 bases match TRBD1. CDR1 is SGHDT, CDR2 YYEEEE, per germline. V dropped 3 bases and J dropped 7; count of bases not matched to a gene: 3. This CDR3 spans 13 amino acids. CDR3 in DNA: TGTGCCAGCAGCTCAGGGGGCAGGAACACCATATATTTT. Translating gives CASSSGGRNTIYF.

This clone was picked up a small number of times. V gene TRBV20-1 combines with J gene TRBJ2-7; unclear D gene. Germline CDR1 is DFQATT and CDR2 is SNEGSKA (reference sequence). The CDR3 sequence is 11 residues long. V was pared by 6 bases and J by 5 bases, with 11 bases between. CDR3 residues: CSATPSHEQYF. DNA for the CDR3: TGCAGTGCAACCCCCAGTCACGAGCAGTACTTC.

The V and J genes are TRBV28 and TRBJ2-1, with 7 bases identical to TRBD2. The ends lost 9 bases at V and 5 bases at J; junction bases unmatched: 7. Germline assignment: CDR1 MDHEN and CDR2 SYDVKM. This CDR3 contains 13 residues. The CDR3 DNA is TGTGCCAGTTGTCCCACTAGCGACAATGAGCAGTTCTTC. Translated, it gives CASCPTSDNEQFF.

The chain combines TRBV5-4 with TRBJ1-2, with D unclear. Germline CDR1 is SGHNT and CDR2 is YYREEE (reference sequence). The CDR3 contains 13 residues. V was cut by 0 bases and J by 3 bases, with 6 bases left in between. CDR3 region: CASSLARDYGYTF. The CDR3 DNA reads as TGTGCCAGCAGCTTGGCCAGAGACTATGGCTACACCTTC.

J is TRBJ2-3 and V is TRBV5-1; D is uncertain. Between the trimmed V and J ends, which lost 2 bases and 0 bases, there was a span of 4 bases. CDR1 SGHRS and CDR2 YFSETQ come from the germline V gene. The CDR3 runs to 13 residues. CDR3 sequence (DNA): TGCGCCAGCAGCTTAGAAAGCACAGATACGCAGTATTTT. Protein product: CASSLESTDTQYF.

This clone occurred once. V and J are TRBV7-3 and TRBJ2-3; 9 nucleotides agree with TRBD1. Trimming took 1 base from V and 2 from J; bases not matched to a gene: 10. The V gene's germline CDR1 is SGHTA and CDR2 FQGTGA. CDR3 size: 18 residues. The CDR3 nucleotides read TGTGCCAGCAGCTTAAAGCTTAAGACAGGGGGATCCACAGATACGCAGTATTTT. This translates into CASSLKLKTGGSTDTQYF. Filled out from reference TRBV7-3 and TRBJ2-3, the complete variable domain reads GAGVSQTPSNKVTEKGKYVELRCDPISGHTALYWYRQSLGQGPEFLIYFQGTGAADDSGLPNDRFFAVRPEGSVSTLKIQRTERGDSAVYLCASSLKLKTGGSTDTQYFGPGTRLTVL.

V is TRBV7-9 and J is TRBJ1-5; TRBD1 matches at 7 bases. Germline lookup yields CDR1 SEHNR and CDR2 FQNEAQ (reference sequence). CDR3 length: 14 amino acids. V shed 2 bases and J 5 bases; nucleotides not matched to a gene: 3. CDR3 sequence: CASSLKDRDQPQHF. CDR3 nucleotides: TGTGCCAGCAGCTTAAAAGACAGGGATCAGCCCCAGCATTTT.

This clone was seen only a few times. The rearrangement links TRBV7-2 to TRBJ2-1; 8 nucleotides agree with TRBD1. Trimming cost V 3 bases and J 8 bases; bases outside gene matches: 3. The CDR3 has 13 amino acids. Germline assignment: CDR1 SGHTA and CDR2 FQGNSA. The CDR3: CASSFDRGDEQFF. In nucleotides, the CDR3 is TGTGCCAGCAGCTTTGACAGGGGCGATGAGCAGTTCTTC.

Regarding this clone: Other DNA sequences in this sample translate to the same CDR3. This chain connects TRBV18 to TRBJ2-7; D uncertain. Germline CDR1 reads KGHSH; CDR2 reads LQKENI. The CDR3 totals 13 residues. V gave up 0 bases and J gave up 3 bases, with 6 bases separating them. The DNA for the CDR3 is TGTGCCAGCTCACCACCAGGGAACTACGAGCAGTACTTC. It codes for CASSPPGNYEQYF. Full variable domain (outside the CDR3, taken from reference TRBV18 and TRBJ2-7): NAGVMQNPRHLVRRRGQEARLRCSPMKGHSHVYWYRQLPEEGLKFMVYLQKENIIDESGMPKERFSAEFPKEGPSILRIQQVVRGDSAAYFCASSPPGNYEQYFGPGTRLTVT.

To note about this clone: Other DNA sequences within the sample encode an identical CDR3. The chain combines TRBV7-2 with TRBJ2-1; 8 bases map to TRBD2. Looked up from germline, CDR1 is SGHTA and CDR2 is FQGNSA. J was trimmed by 0 bases and V by 5 bases; bases with no gene match: 3. The CDR3 loop spans 15 amino acids. CDR3 sequence (DNA): TGTGCCAGCAGCCTAAGCGGGGGCTCCTACAATGAGCAGTTCTTC. It yields the protein CASSLSGGSYNEQFF. The complete variable domain, with remaining parts taken from reference TRBV7-2 and TRBJ2-1, reads GAGVSQSPSNKVTEKGKDVELRCDPISGHTALYWYRQSLGQGLEFLIYFQGNSAPDKSGLPSDRFSAERTGGSVSTLTIQRTQQEDSAVYLCASSLSGGSYNEQFFGPGTRLTVL.

This sequence joins TRBV14 and TRBJ1-1; 7 bases are shared with TRBD1. V dropped 6 bases and J dropped 8; count of bases not matched to a gene: 9. CDR3 length: 13 amino acids. In germline, CDR1 is SGHDN, CDR2 FVKESK. The DNA of the CDR3 is TGTGCCAGCAGTCTTGACAGGGCTTCGGAAGCTTTCTTT. Its protein product is CASSLDRASEAFF.